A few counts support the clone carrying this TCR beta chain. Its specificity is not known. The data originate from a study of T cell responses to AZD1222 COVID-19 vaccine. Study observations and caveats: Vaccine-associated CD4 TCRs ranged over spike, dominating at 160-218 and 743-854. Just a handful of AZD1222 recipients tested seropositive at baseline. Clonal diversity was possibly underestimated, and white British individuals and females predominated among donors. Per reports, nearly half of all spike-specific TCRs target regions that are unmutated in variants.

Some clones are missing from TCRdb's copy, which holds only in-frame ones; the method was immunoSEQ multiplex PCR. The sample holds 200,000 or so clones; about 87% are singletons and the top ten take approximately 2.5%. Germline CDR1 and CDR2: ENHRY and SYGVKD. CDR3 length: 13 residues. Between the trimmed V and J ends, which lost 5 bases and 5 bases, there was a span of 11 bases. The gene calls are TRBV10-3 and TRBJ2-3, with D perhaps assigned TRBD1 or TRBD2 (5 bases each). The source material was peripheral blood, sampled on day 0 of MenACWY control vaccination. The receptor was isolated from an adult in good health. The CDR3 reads CAISTGTLDTQYF. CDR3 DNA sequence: TGTGCCATCAGTACCGGGACCTTAGATACGCAGTATTTT.